These 13 T cell receptor beta chains were all obtained from the same sample, sequenced in a study of OX40 agonist ivuxolimab in advanced cancers. Using immunoSEQ multiplex PCR, the repertoire was profiled, and TCRdb retains in-frame clones only, with some absent. The sample lists around 80,000 clones, 75% to 95% occurring once. This sample comprised CD4+ or CD8+ T cells sorted from blood, obtained in a trial of the OX40 agonist ivuxolimab. The source is an adult with an advanced solid tumor such as melanoma, head and neck, liver or kidney cancer.

This rearrangement joins TRBV11-2 to TRBJ2-7; D remains ambiguous. The CDR3 is made up of 14 amino acids. The germline V and J ends were trimmed by 3 bases and 5 bases, with 14 bases remaining between them. CDR1 SGHAT and CDR2 FQNNGV come from the germline V gene. CDR3 bases: TGTGCCAGCAGCTTCCTGAGCAAGACCGACGAGCAGTACTTC. This sequence encodes CASSFLSKTDEQYF.

The rearrangement links TRBV6-6 to TRBJ2-5, with 8 bases aligning to TRBD2. With the DNA end fitting TRBJ2-7 better, the J assignment may be wrong. This CDR3 has 15 residues. Looked up from germline, CDR1 is MNHNY and CDR2 is SVGAGI (reference sequence). CDR3 nucleotides: TGTGCCAGCAGTTACCATAGCGGGACATCCTACGAGCAGTACTTC. As protein: CASSYHSGTSYEQYF.

This chain uses TRBV9 with TRBJ2-3; the D is unclear. V was shortened by 0 bases and J by 0 bases, with 2 bases between the two germline ends. The CDR3 is made up of 13 amino acids. CDR1 is SGDLS, CDR2 YYNGEE, per germline. The CDR3 loop reads CASSVASTDTQYF. The CDR3 DNA follows: TGTGCCAGCAGCGTAGCTAGCACAGATACGCAGTATTTT.

This chain uses TRBV5-4 with TRBJ2-4, with TRBD2 matching 8 bases. V trimming: 0 bases; J trimming: 7 bases; junction bases outside the gene matches: 12. CDR1 is SGHNT, CDR2 YYREEE, per germline (reference sequence). The CDR3 loop spans 17 amino acids. In DNA, the CDR3 is TGTGCCAGCAGCTTGGCCGCCAGCGGGAGAGGTATGAACATTCAGTACTTC. Encoded protein: CASSLAASGRGMNIQYF. The full variable domain, with the rest looked up from reference TRBV5-4 and TRBJ2-4, is ETGVTQSPTHLIKTRGQQVTLRCSSQSGHNTVSWYQQALGQGPQFIFQYYREEENGRGNFPPRFSGLQFPNYSSELNVNALELDDSALYLCASSLAASGRGMNIQYFGAGTRLSVL.

The rearrangement uses TRBV30 and TRBJ1-3; the D is unclear. With 3 bases removed from V and 0 bases from J, the gap between germline ends came to 3 bases. Germline-derived CDR1 and CDR2 are GTSNPN and SVGIG (reference sequence). The CDR3 runs 12 residues. This CDR3 reads CAWSLSGNTIYF. The CDR3 nucleotides are TGTGCCTGGAGCCTCTCTGGAAACACCATATATTTT. Complete variable domain (other parts from reference TRBV30 and TRBJ1-3): SQTIHQWPATLVQPVGSPLSLECTVEGTSNPNLYWYRQAAGRGLQLLFYSVGIGQISSEVPQNLSASRPQDRQFILSSKKLLLSDSGFYLCAWSLSGNTIYFGEGSWLTVV.

The chain employs TRBV9 and TRBJ1-1; weak D call: TRBD1 (5 bases). The length of the CDR3 is 15 residues. The V and J ends lost 0 bases and 1 base respectively, with 10 bases between them. The germline V gene has CDR1 SGDLS and CDR2 YYNGEE. CDR3 region: CASSVGGGENTEAFF. CDR3 bases: TGTGCCAGCAGCGTAGGAGGAGGGGAGAACACTGAAGCTTTCTTT.

The V gene is TRBV2, the J gene TRBJ2-1; D remains ambiguous. V was cut by 2 bases and J by 7 bases, with 15 bases left in between. This CDR3 comprises 15 residues. Germline V gene lookup returns CDR1 SNHLY and CDR2 FYNNEI. This CDR3 is CASSEYYLMTNEQFF. The CDR3 DNA is TGTGCCAGCAGTGAATATTATTTGATGACGAATGAGCAGTTCTTC.

The chain combines TRBV6-5 with TRBJ1-5; D is uncertain. The CDR3 is 14 amino acids. Germline V lookup: CDR1 MNHEY, CDR2 SVGAGI. With 6 bases removed from V and 0 bases from J, the gap between germline ends came to 9 bases. CDR3 sequence reads: CASSAGISNQPQHF. CDR3 in DNA: TGTGCCAGCAGCGCGGGGATTAGCAATCAGCCCCAGCATTTT.

DNA for the CDR3: TGTGCCAGCAGCTTATGGGAACAGCTTGAAGCTTTCTTT. Translation gives CASSLWEQLEAFF. This chain links TRBV11-2 with TRBJ1-1; D uncertain. The CDR3 runs to 13 residues. Germline V lookup: CDR1 SGHAT, CDR2 FQNNGV. V lost 2 bases, J lost 7 bases, and 11 bases lay in between.

CDR3 sequence (DNA): TGTGCCAGCAGCTTAGGGGCCCCCCTTAACACTGAAGCTTTCTTT. Translated: CASSLGAPLNTEAFF. The chain uses TRBV7-2 and TRBJ1-1; unclear D gene. This CDR3 is built from 15 residues. V gave up 1 base and J gave up 2 bases, with 11 bases separating them. CDR1 is SGHTA and CDR2 is FQGNSA in the germline V gene.

The V call is TRBV10-3, the J call TRBJ1-3, with D possibly TRBD1 on 5 matching bases. V was clipped by 1 base and J by 4 bases, with 11 bases between them. The V gene's germline CDR1 is ENHRY and CDR2 SYGVKD. The CDR3 extends over 15 amino acids. The CDR3 DNA sequence: TGTGCCATCAGTGAGTTTGGAGGGACCGGAAACACCATATATTTT. This codes for CAISEFGGTGNTIYF.

This chain uses TRBV7-2 with TRBJ2-7; 10 nucleotides align to TRBD2. CDR3 length equals 15 residues. Germline values: CDR1 SGHTA, CDR2 FQGNSA. J lost 5 bases, V lost 5 bases, and 9 bases had no gene match. CDR3 region: CASSPLAGGTHEQYF. The CDR3 DNA sequence: TGTGCCAGCAGCCCCTTAGCGGGAGGAACCCACGAGCAGTACTTC.

V and J are TRBV4-1 and TRBJ2-7; D is uncertain. There are 15 residues in the CDR3. CDR1 is MGHRA and CDR2 is YSYEKL in the germline V gene. V lost 3 bases and J lost 0, with 12 bases in between. The CDR3 protein is CASSQFGRSSYEQYF. Here the CDR3 DNA reads TGCGCCAGCAGCCAGTTCGGCAGGAGCTCCTACGAGCAGTACTTC.